A single sample is the source of the 9 T cell receptor beta chains below, sequenced in a study of blood T cell repertoires in COVID-19. Profiling relied on immunoSEQ multiplex PCR, and the TCRdb table lists in-frame clones only, not all of them. The sample lists about 160,000 clones, 70% to 85% occurring once. What was sequenced was peripheral blood. The receptors shown here come from a woman aged 40 to 50 with COVID-19, enrolled during active disease.

This rearrangement joins TRBV15 to TRBJ2-5; D might be TRBD2 (6 bases). The CDR3 has 15 amino acids. The ends were cut back, 0 bases at V and 9 bases at J, with 17 bases in the middle. CDR1 is LNHNV and CDR2 is YYDKDF in the germline V gene (reference sequence). CDR3 in amino acids: CATSRDAGAGGAQYF. The CDR3 DNA reads TGTGCCACCAGCAGAGATGCAGGAGCGGGCGGGGCCCAGTACTTC.

The chain recombines TRBV6-1 with TRBJ2-7; 7 bases are a match to TRBD2. The J segment lost 2 bases and the V segment lost 2 bases, leaving 6 bases of the junction unmatched. The CDR3 runs to 15 residues. Germline V lookup: CDR1 MNHNS, CDR2 SASEGT. The CDR3 coding sequence is TGTGCCAGCAGTGAATATCCTAGCGGAGCCTACGAGCAGTACTTC. It translates to CASSEYPSGAYEQYF.

This clone was observed once. V and J are TRBV30 and TRBJ2-2; 8 positions match TRBD2. V lost 3 bases to trimming and J lost 0 bases; unmatched junction nucleotides: 6. This CDR3 is built from 16 residues. Germline assignment: CDR1 GTSNPN and CDR2 SVGIG (reference sequence). This CDR3 is CAWSGELAANTGELFF. The CDR3, as DNA: TGTGCCTGGAGCGGGGAACTAGCGGCGAACACCGGGGAGCTGTTTTTT.

The chain combines TRBV19 with TRBJ1-2; 9 nucleotides line up with TRBD1. This CDR3 is 12 amino acids long. From germline, CDR1 is LNHDA and CDR2 SQIVND (reference sequence). The trim removed 9 bases at V and 8 bases at J, leaving 7 bases unmatched. CDR3 nucleotide sequence: TGTGCCAGCAAACCGGACAGGGGAGGCTACACCTTC. Translated, it gives CASKPDRGGYTF.

V gene TRBV4-2 combines with J gene TRBJ1-5; a weak D match, TRBD1 (5 bases). The length of the CDR3 is 15 residues. In germline, CDR1 is LGHNA, CDR2 YNFKEQ. V dropped 0 bases and J dropped 6 bases, with 12 bases sitting between them. Written as DNA, the CDR3 is TGTGCCAGCAGCCAAGATCCGGGGGTTGGTCAGCCCCAGCATTTT. Translated: CASSQDPGVGQPQHF.

The chain links TRBV6-1 to TRBJ2-7; 13 nucleotides line up with TRBD2. The CDR3 totals 17 residues. V lost 1 base, J lost 5 bases, and 8 bases stayed unmatched. The V gene's germline CDR1 is MNHNS and CDR2 SASEGT. This chain's CDR3 is CASSEGTSGSFVDEQYF. The CDR3 DNA sequence: TGTGCCAGCAGTGAAGGGACTAGCGGGAGTTTCGTCGACGAGCAGTACTTC.

V gene TRBV19 combines with J gene TRBJ1-5; 9 bases map to TRBD1. Germline V gene data show CDR1 as LNHDA and CDR2 as SQIVND (reference sequence). Trimming took 7 bases from V and 7 from J; bases not matched to a gene: 8. The CDR3 has 14 residues. CDR3 sequence reads: CASKVGTGRQPQHF. The CDR3 DNA is TGTGCCAGTAAAGTCGGGACAGGGCGGCAGCCCCAGCATTTT.

This clone was counted once. V is TRBV27 and J is TRBJ1-4; 7 bases match TRBD1. J was trimmed by 3 bases and V by 2 bases; bases with no gene match: 3. The CDR3 loop spans 15 amino acids. Germline V gives CDR1 MNHEY, CDR2 SMNVEV (reference sequence). The CDR3 protein is CASSLHRGPNEKLFF. CDR3 coding DNA: TGTGCCAGCAGTTTACACAGGGGACCTAATGAAAAACTGTTTTTT.

J is TRBJ2-1 and V is TRBV12-3 or TRBV12-4; D remains ambiguous. This CDR3 contains 12 residues. The V and J ends lost 7 bases and 9 bases respectively, with 13 bases between them. The DNA for the CDR3 is TGTGCCAGCAACCTTGAGTCGCCTGAGCAGTTCTTC. It specifies CASNLESPEQFF.